The clone carrying this T cell receptor (beta chain) showed up just a few times. The sample is drawn from a study of blood T cell repertoires in COVID-19. At the level of the study: Acute and convalescent COVID-19 samples came from the United States, Italy and Spain.

Authors' data handling: It was from reference gene primer amplification that nucleated cell counts were estimated. The data were produced by immunoSEQ multiplex PCR, yet TCRdb's version contains in-frame clones alone and is incomplete. V and J calls and clone size follow that table, whereas D and trimming were derived from the DNA. The table includes under 350,000 clones, 80% to 95% detected once. V lost 1 base and J 8 bases, leaving 12 bases between the germline ends. The CDR3 has 14 residues. Germline loops: CDR1 MNHEY, CDR2 SMNVEV (reference sequence). Seattle cases were enrolled at active infection and followed longitudinally.

Input material: peripheral blood. The origin of this receptor is a woman aged 25 to 39 with COVID-19, enrolled during active disease. The rearrangement links TRBV27 to TRBJ2-1, with D tentatively TRBD1 (5 bases). The CDR3 sequence is CASSLLGQVYEQFF. The DNA of the CDR3 is TGTGCCAGCAGTTTATTGGGGCAGGTCTATGAGCAGTTCTTC.